Below, 15 T cell receptor beta chains from the same sample are listed, as sequenced in a study of T cell repertoires in cytomegalovirus infection. These TCRs' antigens remain unknown. TCRdb used MiXCR to reprocess the reads, holding one entry per CDR3 protein. The top ten clones hold roughly 50% of a sample with 80,000 or so distinct CDR3 sequences, roughly a quarter of them seen once. The sequencing used CD8+ T cells from cultured PBMCs, collected from culture after CMV antigen stimulation. Receptor source: a human donor in good health (CMV status not recorded). Some clones in this sample may be carry-over from other donors' samples.

The CDR3 sequence: CATSMPNTGELFF. The CDR3 DNA is TGTGCCACCAGTATGCCGAACACCGGGGAGCTGTTTTTT. This chain uses TRBV24-1 with TRBJ2-2; unclear D gene. CDR3 length equals 13 residues. Trimming pared 6 bases from V and 0 bases from J, leaving 4 bases between. Germline loops: CDR1 KGHDR, CDR2 SFDVKD.

The chain combines TRBV15 with TRBJ2-1, with 7 bases matching TRBD1. This CDR3 contains 15 residues. CDR1 and CDR2 from the germline V gene are LNHNV and YYDKDF (reference sequence). Trimming at V came to 5 bases and at J to 0 bases, leaving 4 bases not matched to a gene. CDR3 loop: CATSLDRASYNEQFF. DNA for the CDR3: TGTGCCACCAGCCTCGACAGGGCCTCCTACAATGAGCAGTTCTTC.

V gene TRBV6-5 combines with J gene TRBJ1-2; D remains ambiguous. Per germline, CDR1 MNHEY and CDR2 SVGAGI. The length of the CDR3 is 13 residues. The ends were cut back, 4 bases at V and 2 bases at J, with 8 bases in the middle. CDR3: CASSWTGNYGYTF. As DNA, the CDR3 is TGTGCCAGCAGTTGGACGGGCAACTATGGCTACACCTTC.

This clonotype was picked up many times. The chain has TRBV7-9 and TRBJ2-1, with D unresolved. The length of the CDR3 is 18 residues. V shed 4 bases and J shed 0 bases, with 19 bases lying between them. In germline, CDR1 is SEHNR, CDR2 FQNEAQ (reference sequence). The CDR3 here is CASSSQGQERASYNEQFF. In nucleotides, the CDR3 is TGTGCCAGCAGCTCCCAAGGCCAGGAAAGGGCCTCCTACAATGAGCAGTTCTTC.

This clonotype was observed a few times. The gene calls are TRBV7-2 and TRBJ2-1, with 11 bases matching TRBD1. The germline V gene encodes CDR1 SGHTA and CDR2 FQGNSA. The CDR3 covers 17 residues. Germline trimming cut 0 bases from V and 5 bases from J; bases unmatched to any gene: 6. In DNA, the CDR3 is TGTGCCAGCAGCTTAGCCGCCGGGACAGGGGGAAACAATGAGCAGTTCTTC. As protein: CASSLAAGTGGNNEQFF.

The table lists this clonotype with a few counts. This sequence joins TRBV20-1 and TRBJ2-5; perhaps TRBD2 as D (5 bases). Germline V CDR1 and CDR2: DFQATT, SNEGSKA (reference sequence). Trimming took 5 bases from V and 6 from J, leaving 10 bases between them. There are 11 residues in the CDR3. The CDR3: CSARERKTQYF. The DNA for the CDR3 is TGCAGTGCTCGGGAAAGAAAGACCCAGTACTTC.

The chain has TRBV19 and TRBJ2-1; 9 bases match TRBD2. The germline CDR1 and CDR2 sequences are LNHDA and SQIVND (reference sequence). This CDR3 contains 16 residues. Losses at the gene ends were 7 bases for V and 2 bases for J; bases not matched to a gene: 9. CDR3 coding DNA: TGTGCCAGTATTATCGCTGCGGGAGGGCCCTACAATGAGCAGTTCTTC. Its protein product is CASIIAAGGPYNEQFF.

The rearrangement links TRBV28 to TRBJ2-7, with a possible D match to TRBD1 (6 bases). This CDR3 region has 14 residues. V dropped 6 bases and J dropped 2 bases, with 14 bases sitting between them. Germline CDR1 is MDHEN and CDR2 is SYDVKM. Here the CDR3 reads CASSSGQSTYEQYF. CDR3 nucleotide sequence: TGTGCCAGCAGCTCCGGACAGTCAACCTACGAGCAGTACTTC.

This clonotype was detected many times. V and J are TRBV7-9 and TRBJ2-7; TRBD2 matches at 12 bases. In germline, CDR1 is SEHNR, CDR2 FQNEAQ (reference sequence). Germline trimming cut 5 bases from V and 0 bases from J; bases unmatched to any gene: 8. This CDR3 has 17 amino acids. CDR3 residues: CASSTRTSGKSSYEQYF. The CDR3 bases are TGTGCCAGCAGCACACGGACTAGCGGGAAGAGCTCCTACGAGCAGTACTTC.

V is TRBV19 and J is TRBJ1-4; D uncertain. This CDR3 region has 12 residues. CDR1 is LNHDA and CDR2 is SQIVND in the germline V gene (reference sequence). V was shortened by 5 bases and J by 5 bases, with 6 bases between the two germline ends. The CDR3: CASSLHNEKLFF. DNA of the CDR3: TGTGCCAGTAGTTTGCACAATGAAAAACTGTTTTTT.

The table lists this clonotype with a few counts. The chain carries TRBV15 and TRBJ1-2; TRBD1 is a possible D gene (5 bases). Germline CDR1 LNHNV, CDR2 YYDKDF (reference sequence). The germline V and J ends were trimmed by 5 bases and 1 base, with 11 bases remaining between them. The CDR3 runs 14 residues. CDR3 DNA sequence: TGTGCCACCAGCCCCGGACACGTTAACTATGGCTACACCTTC. Amino acids: CATSPGHVNYGYTF.

The chain uses TRBV7-6 and TRBJ1-2; no clear D. V was trimmed by 0 bases and J by 0 bases, leaving 11 bases between them. Germline loops: CDR1 SGHVS, CDR2 FNYEAQ. The length of the CDR3 is 16 residues. In nucleotides, the CDR3 is TGTGCCAGCAGCTTAGCCCCTTTTCTAGCTAACTATGGCTACACCTTC. Translating it yields CASSLAPFLANYGYTF.

In this sample, this clonotype turned up a few times. The chain employs TRBV12-5 and TRBJ2-3; D may be TRBD2 (5 bases). The germline gives CDR1 LGHNT, CDR2 FRNRAP. V was trimmed by 1 base and J by 6 bases, leaving 11 bases between them. This CDR3 is built from 14 residues. The CDR3 nucleotides read TGTGCTAGTGGTTTGGAGAAACGGACTGATACGCAGTATTTT. Translated, it gives CASGLEKRTDTQYF. The whole variable domain, filled in from reference TRBV12-5 and TRBJ2-3, reads DARVTQTPRHKVTEMGQEVTMRCQPILGHNTVFWYRQTMMQGLELLAYFRNRAPLDDSGMPKDRFSAEMPDATLATLKIQPSEPRDSAVYFCASGLEKRTDTQYFGPGTRLTVL.

This chain connects TRBV2 to TRBJ1-5; D is uncertain. This CDR3 spans 12 amino acids. V lost 3 bases to trimming and J lost 5 bases, with 5 bases between them. The V gene's germline CDR1 is SNHLY and CDR2 FYNNEI. In nucleotides, the CDR3 is TGTGCCAGCAGTGAGGGCGATCAGCCCCAGCATTTT. Its translation is CASSEGDQPQHF. The full variable domain, rest sourced from reference TRBV2 and TRBJ1-5, is EPEVTQTPSHQVTQMGQEVILRCVPISNHLYFYWYRQILGQKVEFLVSFYNNEISEKSEIFDDQFSVERPDGSNFTLKIRSTKLEDSAMYFCASSEGDQPQHFGDGTRLSIL.

Ten or more counts support this clonotype. V gene TRBV7-8 combines with J gene TRBJ2-1, with TRBD2 as a possible D gene (5 bases). V was shortened by 2 bases and J by 9 bases, with 11 bases between the two germline ends. The CDR3 runs 13 residues. The germline CDR1 and CDR2 sequences are SGHVS and FQNEAQ. The CDR3 sequence: CASSLLAEPEQFF. CDR3 DNA: TGTGCCAGCAGCTTACTAGCAGAACCTGAGCAGTTCTTC.